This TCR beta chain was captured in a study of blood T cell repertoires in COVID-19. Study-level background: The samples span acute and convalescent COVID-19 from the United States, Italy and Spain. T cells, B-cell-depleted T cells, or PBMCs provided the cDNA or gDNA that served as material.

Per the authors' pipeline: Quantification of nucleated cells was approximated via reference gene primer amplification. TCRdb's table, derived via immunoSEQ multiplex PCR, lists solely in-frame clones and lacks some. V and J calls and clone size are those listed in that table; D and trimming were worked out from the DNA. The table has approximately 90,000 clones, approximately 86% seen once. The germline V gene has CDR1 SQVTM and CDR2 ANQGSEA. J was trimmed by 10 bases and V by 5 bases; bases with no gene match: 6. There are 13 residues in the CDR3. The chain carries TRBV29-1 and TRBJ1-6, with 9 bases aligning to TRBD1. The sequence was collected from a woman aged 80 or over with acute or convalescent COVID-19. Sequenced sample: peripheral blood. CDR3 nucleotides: TGCAGCGTTAAACAGGGGGCAGGATCACCCCTCCACTTT. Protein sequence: CSVKQGAGSPLHF.